These 21 T cell receptor beta chains were all obtained from the same sample, sequenced in a study of cytomegalovirus exposure and HLA in healthy donors (TCRdb year 2017). Library method: the immunoSEQ multiplex PCR assay. TCRdb retrieved this table from immuneACCESS and kept in-frame rearrangements only. Not all clones are present; in checked studies, unresolved V genes account for under half, and no reason is known for the remainder. The sample table records more than 150,000 clones; roughly 91% of these occur just once. The ten largest clones add up to 2.5% to 3% of the sample. Sequenced input: PBMCs. Receptors were obtained from a man aged 18 to 35 in good health and CMV-seronegative.

This clone was detected only a few times. The rearrangement links TRBV6-4 to TRBJ2-2; D may be TRBD1 (6 bases). CDR1 is MRHNA and CDR2 is SNTAGT in the germline V gene. This CDR3 is 15 amino acids long. V dropped 6 bases and J dropped 4 bases, with 15 bases sitting between them. This chain's CDR3 is CASSQGFQSTGELFF. CDR3 bases: TGTGCCAGCAGCCAGGGGTTTCAAAGCACCGGGGAGCTGTTTTTT.

The table lists this clone with a few counts. Other DNA sequences in this sample translate to the same CDR3. V gene TRBV28 combines with J gene TRBJ1-2; D gene unclear. Germline V gives CDR1 MDHEN, CDR2 SYDVKM. Trimming removed 2 bases at V and 2 bases at J, with 6 bases between. The CDR3 loop spans 13 amino acids. CDR3 residues: CASSLGQNYGYTF. The CDR3 DNA reads TGTGCCAGCAGTTTAGGGCAGAACTATGGCTACACCTTC.

The genes are TRBV11-3 and TRBJ2-1; possibly TRBD2 for D (6 bases). Trimming stripped 2 bases from V and 7 bases from J, with 12 bases between. Germline CDR1 reads SGHNT; CDR2 reads YENEEA. The CDR3 loop spans 14 amino acids. The CDR3 DNA reads TGTGCCAGCAGCTTACCGGGACTCCTGAATGAGCAGTTCTTC. This sequence encodes CASSLPGLLNEQFF. The full variable domain, its missing parts supplied by reference TRBV11-3 and TRBJ2-1, is EAGVVQSPRYKIIEKKQPVAFWCNPISGHNTLYWYLQNLGQGPELLIRYENEEAVDDSQLPKDRFSAERLKGVDSTLKIQPAELGDSAVYLCASSLPGLLNEQFFGPGTRLTVL.

On this clone: Other nucleotide sequences from this sample produce the same CDR3. V gene TRBV4-2 combines with J gene TRBJ2-3, with 12 bases lining up with TRBD2. After removal of 1 base from V and 4 bases from J, the junction contained 3 bases not matched to a gene. The CDR3 length is 16 residues. Germline CDR1 reads LGHNA; CDR2 reads YNFKEQ. The CDR3 loop is CASSQGLAGGPDTQYF. The CDR3 DNA follows: TGTGCCAGCAGCCAAGGTCTAGCGGGGGGGCCAGATACGCAGTATTTT.

The V call is TRBV30, the J call TRBJ2-2; D is unresolved. Per the germline V gene, CDR1 is GTSNPN and CDR2 is SVGIG (reference sequence). The CDR3 consists of 13 residues. Trimming left V 1 base short and J 2 bases short, with 5 bases between. The CDR3 nucleotides read TGTGCCTGGAGTGGTTATAACACCGGGGAGCTGTTTTTT. It encodes CAWSGYNTGELFF.

The chain's CDR3 is CASSLVGRTQSYEQYV. As DNA, the CDR3 is TGTGCCAGCAGCTTAGTGGGTCGGACTCAATCCTACGAGCAGTACGTC. V and J are TRBV11-2 and TRBJ2-7; a weak D match, TRBD2 (5 bases). The CDR3 is made up of 16 amino acids. V lost 1 base and J lost 1, with 14 bases in between. Germline V gives CDR1 SGHAT, CDR2 FQNNGV.

Of note for this clone: It is unclear where the CDR3 begins or ends on the DNA, so no DNA is shown, and the CDR3 is as TCRdb lists it. The chain employs TRBV6-5 and TRBJ1-1. Counting both end residues, the CDR3 totals 13 amino acids. Germline CDR1 reads MNHEY; CDR2 reads SVGAGI. The CDR3 sequence is CASSTSNRAEAFF.

The V and J genes are TRBV2 and TRBJ1-2; D not certain. Deletions cut 4 bases from V and 4 bases from J, with 16 bases between. The CDR3 has 15 amino acids. Looked up from germline, CDR1 is SNHLY and CDR2 is FYNNEI. Written as DNA, the CDR3 is TGTGCCAGCAGTGTAATCCCGTTAGCCAGCTATGGCTACACCTTC. This codes for CASSVIPLASYGYTF. Drawing the rest from reference TRBV2 and TRBJ1-2, the complete variable domain is EPEVTQTPSHQVTQMGQEVILRCVPISNHLYFYWYRQILGQKVEFLVSFYNNEISEKSEIFDDQFSVERPDGSNFTLKIRSTKLEDSAMYFCASSVIPLASYGYTFGSGTRLTVV.

The rearrangement links TRBV29-1 to TRBJ1-1; D is undetermined. CDR3 length: 12 amino acids. V was shortened by 1 base and J by 3 bases, with 6 bases between the two germline ends. Per germline, CDR1 SQVTM and CDR2 ANQGSEA. In nucleotides, the CDR3 is TGCAGCGTTGAAGGTCAGTACACTGAAGCTTTCTTT. This sequence encodes CSVEGQYTEAFF. The complete variable domain, with remaining parts taken from reference TRBV29-1 and TRBJ1-1, reads SAVISQKPSRDICQRGTSLTIQCQVDSQVTMMFWYRQQPGQSLTLIATANQGSEATYESGFVIDKFPISRPNLTFSTLTVSNMSPEDSSIYLCSVEGQYTEAFFGQGTRLTVV.

The chain has TRBV7-2 and TRBJ2-6; D gene unclear. The CDR3 loop spans 16 amino acids. With 4 bases removed from V and 0 bases from J, the gap between germline ends came to 10 bases. The germline V gene has CDR1 SGHTA and CDR2 FQGNSA. CDR3 coding DNA: TGTGCCAGCAGCTCCCCTCACAGCTCTGGGGCCAACGTCCTGACTTTC. Its protein is CASSSPHSSGANVLTF.

The chain combines TRBV10-3 with TRBJ2-1; TRBD2 matches at 9 bases. Germline V lookup: CDR1 ENHRY, CDR2 SYGVKD. The CDR3 runs 15 residues. V shed 3 bases, J shed 5 bases, and the junction held 5 bases outside the gene matches. CDR3 coding DNA: TGTGCCATCAGTGATAGCGGGAGAACCCACAATGAGCAGTTCTTC. This codes for CAISDSGRTHNEQFF.

V is TRBV19 and J is TRBJ1-5; D is unresolved. The CDR3 loop spans 13 amino acids. V gave up 7 bases and J gave up 8 bases, with 15 bases separating them. Germline loops: CDR1 LNHDA, CDR2 SQIVND (reference sequence). CDR3 nucleotide sequence: TGTGCCAGTAACGGCGCCGGGTGGGAGCCCCAGCATTTT. It translates to CASNGAGWEPQHF.

The chain has TRBV27 and TRBJ1-5; D is perhaps TRBD1 (6 bases). Germline V lookup: CDR1 MNHEY, CDR2 SMNVEV (reference sequence). This CDR3 comprises 16 residues. Trimming pared 10 bases from V and 3 bases from J, leaving 22 bases between. CDR3: CATRSFVQGNNQPQHF. The CDR3 coding sequence is TGTGCCACCAGGTCCTTCGTACAGGGAAACAATCAGCCCCAGCATTTT.

The chain employs TRBV19 and TRBJ2-2; no clear D gene. The germline CDR1 and CDR2 sequences are LNHDA and SQIVND (reference sequence). The CDR3 totals 12 residues. V was trimmed by 7 bases and J by 5 bases, leaving 8 bases between them. CDR3 coding DNA: TGTGCCAGTACCCCTTTTACCGGGGAGCTGTTTTTT. It encodes CASTPFTGELFF.

The chain has TRBV4-1 and TRBJ2-1; a possible D gene is TRBD2 (6 bases). V shed 0 bases and J shed 1 base, with 13 bases lying between them. The CDR3 runs to 17 residues. From germline, CDR1 is MGHRA and CDR2 YSYEKL. CDR3 coding DNA: TGCGCCAGCAGCCAAGACGTAGCGGAGGGGTCCTACAATGAGCAGTTCTTC. Amino acid sequence: CASSQDVAEGSYNEQFF.

The chain has TRBV10-3 and TRBJ2-4, with 8 bases aligning to TRBD1. This CDR3 region has 18 residues. Germline V gives CDR1 ENHRY, CDR2 SYGVKD. V gave up 4 bases and J gave up 2 bases; unmatched junction bases: 13. The CDR3 DNA reads TGTGCCATCAGTGGAGGACCGGGACAGGCTACCACCAAAAACATTCAGTACTTC. As protein: CAISGGPGQATTKNIQYF.

CDR3 DNA: TGTGCCAGCAGATTCCCGGGCACTGAAGCTTTCTTT. Residues: CASRFPGTEAFF. This chain connects TRBV6-1 to TRBJ1-1; no clear D. V shed 6 bases and J shed 4 bases, with 9 bases lying between them. The CDR3 has 12 amino acids. Germline lookup yields CDR1 MNHNS and CDR2 SASEGT.

The V and J genes are TRBV10-3 and TRBJ2-1; TRBD1 aligns across 9 bases. The V gene end was trimmed by 6 bases and the J gene end by 2 bases; junction bases not matched to a gene: 5. This CDR3 has 15 amino acids. Germline-derived CDR1 and CDR2 are ENHRY and SYGVKD. This chain's CDR3 is CAIRTDRGTYNEQFF. The DNA of the CDR3 is TGTGCCATCAGGACGGACAGGGGAACCTACAATGAGCAGTTCTTC.

The chain joins TRBV2 to TRBJ2-1; 7 bases fit TRBD2. The trim removed 1 base at V and 0 bases at J, leaving 12 bases unmatched. This CDR3 spans 19 amino acids. The V gene's germline CDR1 is SNHLY and CDR2 FYNNEI. Here the CDR3 DNA reads TGTGCCAGCAGTGAAGGGAGACTAGCCAAGCCGAGCTCCTACAATGAGCAGTTCTTC. Encoded protein: CASSEGRLAKPSSYNEQFF.

V is TRBV5-1 and J is TRBJ2-5; 12 positions agree with TRBD2. Germline V gene lookup returns CDR1 SGHRS and CDR2 YFSETQ. V was clipped by 4 bases and J by 5 bases; unmatched bases: 12. The CDR3 sequence is 17 residues long. The CDR3 DNA follows: TGCGCCAGCAGCCCTTTCGGGGCTAGCGGGGGGGGTGAGACCCAGTACTTC. Encoded protein: CASSPFGASGGGETQYF.

V is TRBV20-1 and J is TRBJ1-2, with 8 bases that match TRBD1. The germline V gene encodes CDR1 DFQATT and CDR2 SNEGSKA (reference sequence). The CDR3 is 11 residues long. Unmatched junction bases numbered 4, after V lost 5 bases and J lost 8 bases. CDR3 bases: TGCAGTGCTGGGACAGGTCGGGGCTACACCTTC. Translated: CSAGTGRGYTF.